These T cell receptor beta chains were read from a single sample in a study of shared clonotypes between healthy human individuals. Data came from immunoSEQ multiplex PCR; TCRdb stores just in-frame clones and leaves some out. The sample has over 2,000,000 clones; around 95% are singletons. Sequenced sample: naive CD8+ T cells from PBMCs. These receptors all come from a man younger than 35 in good health. Some clones in this sample may be carry-over from other donors' samples. The CDR3 runs from the conserved cysteine through the conserved F or W. A D gene is named only where the DNA matches it firmly.

j_call v_call d_call cdr3_nt cdr3_aa
TRBJ2-5 TRBV5-4 . TGTGCCAGCAGCTCCATAGTCAGAACAGAGACCCAGTACTTC CASSSIVRTETQYF
TRBJ2-5 TRBV5-1 . TGCGCCAGCTTCGGACCTCCAGAGACCCAGTACTTC CASFGPPETQYF
TRBJ2-3 TRBV19 TRBD2 TGTGCCAGTACCAGCGGGAGCCCAGATACGCAGTATTTT CASTSGSPDTQYF
TRBJ2-7 TRBV5-1 . TGCGCCAGCAGCTTGTCGGGCAACTACGAGCAGTACTTC CASSLSGNYEQYF
TRBJ1-1 TRBV11-2 . TGTGCCAGCAGCTTGGGGGGCCCTGAAGCTTTCTTT CASSLGGPEAFF
TRBJ2-1 TRBV7-9 . TGTGCCAGCAGCTTACCCGGATCGGGGAGCGATGAGCAGTTCTTC CASSLPGSGSDEQFF
TRBJ2-7 TRBV7-9 . TGTGCCAGCAGCCGCGGTGGGGGACCCTACGAGCAGTACTTC CASSRGGGPYEQYF
TRBJ1-2 TRBV19 . TGTGCCAGTAGTATGGTGCCGTCTGTCGGCTATGGCTACACCTTC CASSMVPSVGYGYTF
TRBJ2-6 TRBV7-9 . TGTGCCAGCAGCTCCCAGAGTAGCTCTGGGGCCAACGTCCTGACTTTC CASSSQSSSGANVLTF
TRBJ2-7 TRBV4-3 TRBD2 TGCGCCAGCAGCCAAGACACTAGCGGGAGGGCCGGCGAGCAGTACTTC CASSQDTSGRAGEQYF
TRBJ2-1 TRBV7-9 . TGTGCCAGCAGCTTATATTCACCCCCGCACAATGAGCAGTTCTTC CASSLYSPPHNEQFF
TRBJ2-3 TRBV4-1 . TGCGCCAGCAGCCAAGGGACAGTTGGAGATACGCAGTATTTT CASSQGTVGDTQYF
TRBJ1-1 TRBV27 . TGTGCCAGCAGTTTATCGTACGGTCTCACTGAAGCTTTCTTT CASSLSYGLTEAFF
TRBJ2-7 TRBV14 . TGTGCCAGCAGCCTCCTCTACGAGCAGTACTTC CASSLLYEQYF
TRBJ1-2 TRBV28 . TGTGCCGCCTCAAAGAAGAGCTATGGCTACACCTTC CAASKKSYGYTF
TRBJ1-2 TRBV18 TRBD1 TGTGCCAGCTCACTAACAGGGGGAGATGGCTACACCTTC CASSLTGGDGYTF
TRBJ2-7 TRBV2 TRBD2 TGTGCCACACTAGCGGCAACCTACGAGCAGTACTTC CATLAATYEQYF
TRBJ1-1 TRBV27 . TGTGCCAGCAGTTTATCGAGAGGGAACACTGAAGCTTTCTTT CASSLSRGNTEAFF
TRBJ2-7 TRBV9 TRBD2 TGTGCCAGCAGCGGAGGGACTAGCGGGACATACTACGAGCAGTACTTC CASSGGTSGTYYEQYF
TRBJ2-7 TRBV7-2 . TGTGCCAGCAGCTTAGGGCAGGGTCTCTACGAGCAGTACTTC CASSLGQGLYEQYF
TRBJ2-2 TRBV6-5 . TGTGCCAGCAGTTACGGTGCGGGTTTTAACACCGGGGAGCTGTTTTTT CASSYGAGFNTGELFF
TRBJ2-2 TRBV28 TRBD2 TGTGCCAGCCAACCGCTAGCGGTGTCCACCGGGGAGCTGTTTTTT CASQPLAVSTGELFF
TRBJ2-7 TRBV29-1 TRBD1 TGCAGCGTTGAAGGTACAGGGGAATCCCCCTACGAGCAGTACTTC CSVEGTGESPYEQYF